Below are 16 T cell receptor beta chains sequenced from a single sample in a study of T-cell memory formation after mild COVID-19. MiXCR, applied by TCRdb to the 5' RACE reads, yields one record per CDR3 protein. The sample yields around 300,000 distinct CDR3 sequences, more than 15% seen once. The material sequenced was PBMCs or a T cell subset sorted from them (not recorded which). Receptors were obtained from a young man who had mild COVID-19 (a few samples of this study predate the infection). Cell type and time point are not known.

This clonotype was picked up a small number of times. V is TRBV6-5 and J is TRBJ1-2; possibly TRBD1 for D (5 bases). CDR1 and CDR2 (germline): MNHEY, SVGAGI. V lost 6 bases, J lost 4 bases, and 15 bases lay in between. There are 14 residues in the CDR3. CDR3 sequence reads: CASRTVAAAYGYTF. For the CDR3, the DNA is TGTGCCAGCAGGACAGTCGCGGCGGCCTATGGCTACACCTTC.

This clonotype was seen a few times. The CDR3 coding sequence is TGTGCCAGCGAGGGGTTCACAGATACGCAGTATTTT. It translates to CASEGFTDTQYF. The chain links TRBV9 to TRBJ2-3; D tentatively fits TRBD1 or TRBD2 (5 bases each). CDR1 and CDR2 from the germline V gene are SGDLS and YYNGEE. V lost 7 bases and J lost 2, with 8 bases in between. The CDR3 totals 12 residues.

The chain combines TRBV7-9 with TRBJ1-2, with a weak D call TRBD1 (5 bases). Germline loops: CDR1 SEHNR, CDR2 FQNEAQ (reference sequence). This CDR3 is 17 amino acids long. Trimming took 3 bases from V and 3 from J, leaving 20 bases between them. CDR3 residues: CASSFGNDWGGDYGYTF. The CDR3 DNA sequence: TGTGCCAGCAGCTTCGGTAACGATTGGGGCGGTGACTATGGCTACACCTTC.

V usage is TRBV9 and J usage is TRBJ2-7; 7 nucleotides agree with TRBD1. The CDR3 has 16 residues. CDR1 is SGDLS and CDR2 is YYNGEE in the germline V gene. V shed 0 bases and J 2 bases; nucleotides not matched to a gene: 8. DNA for the CDR3: TGTGCCAGCAGCGTAGGGGCCGTCGGGACAGCCTACGAGCAGTACTTC. Amino acids: CASSVGAVGTAYEQYF.

This sequence joins TRBV10-2 and TRBJ1-2; D gene unclear. Germline V lookup: CDR1 WSHSY, CDR2 SAAADI. There are 13 residues in the CDR3. V lost 0 bases and J 6 bases, leaving 8 bases between the germline ends. The CDR3 DNA reads as TGCGCCAGCAGTGAGTCGGTTATGGATGGCTACACCTTC. This encodes CASSESVMDGYTF.

This clonotype was observed a handful of times. This sequence joins TRBV11-2 and TRBJ2-3, with D possibly being TRBD1 (5 bases). The CDR3 has 17 amino acids. The germline V gene encodes CDR1 SGHAT and CDR2 FQNNGV. Trimming left V 1 base short and J 0 bases short, with 14 bases between. CDR3 bases: TGTGCCAGCAGCTTAGGTCGGCAGGGTCTAAGCACAGATACGCAGTATTTT. Its translation: CASSLGRQGLSTDTQYF.

This clonotype was found once. A much larger clone lies one base from this, so it may be a read error. J is TRBJ2-3 and V is TRBV7-6; 13 bases match TRBD2. The CDR3 runs 15 residues. Looked up from germline, CDR1 is SGHVS and CDR2 is FNYEAQ. The CDR3 DNA sequence: TGTGCCAGCAGCTCCTGGACTAGCGGGGGAGATACGAAGTATTTT. As protein: CASSSWTSGGDTKYF.

This CDR3 reads CASSRQYNSPLHF. The CDR3 region has the DNA TGTGCCAGCAGCCGACAGTATAATTCACCCCTCCACTTT. The chain couples TRBV11-2 to TRBJ1-6, with D perhaps matching TRBD1 (5 bases). The germline CDR1 and CDR2 sequences are SGHAT and FQNNGV. This CDR3 has 13 residues. The V and J ends lost 5 bases and 4 bases respectively, with 6 bases between them.

This rearrangement joins TRBV28 to TRBJ1-4; no definite D call. The CDR3 spans 14 residues. CDR1 and CDR2 from the germline V gene are MDHEN and SYDVKM. The germline V and J ends were trimmed by 9 bases and 6 bases, with 17 bases remaining between them. CDR3 sequence reads: CASTNTVNHEKLFF. The CDR3 nucleotides are TGTGCCAGTACGAATACAGTTAATCATGAAAAACTGTTTTTT.

The sample holds a few counts of this clonotype. The chain recombines TRBV5-1 with TRBJ2-5; D might be TRBD2 (6 bases). The CDR3 is 13 amino acids. Looked up from germline, CDR1 is SGHRS and CDR2 is YFSETQ. Trimming took 4 bases from V and 5 from J, leaving 12 bases between them. The CDR3 sequence is CASSRTGAETQYF. CDR3 nucleotide sequence: TGCGCCAGCAGCCGAACGGGAGCGGAGACCCAGTACTTC.

This clonotype was counted many times. The chain uses TRBV7-9 and TRBJ2-1; D assignment may be TRBD1 or TRBD2 (5 bases each). This CDR3 is built from 12 residues. Trimming removed 5 bases at V and 14 bases at J, with 16 bases between. The germline V gene encodes CDR1 SEHNR and CDR2 FQNEAQ (reference sequence). The DNA for the CDR3 is TGTGCCAGCAGCCTCAGCCCGGGGACGGAGTTCTTC. Protein product: CASSLSPGTEFF.

This clonotype was recorded at least ten times. The rearrangement uses TRBV20-1 and TRBJ2-5, with 11 bases fitting TRBD2. From germline, CDR1 is DFQATT and CDR2 SNEGSKA (reference sequence). The CDR3 is made up of 13 amino acids. Trimming at V came to 6 bases and at J to 3 bases, leaving 3 bases not matched to a gene. The CDR3 region is CSAQTSGEETQYF. The CDR3 DNA follows: TGCAGTGCCCAGACTAGCGGGGAAGAGACCCAGTACTTC.

This clonotype was counted only a few times. The chain carries TRBV5-4 and TRBJ2-1; D gene uncertain. V was cut by 4 bases and J by 2 bases, with 16 bases left in between. The germline V gene encodes CDR1 SGHNT and CDR2 YYREEE (reference sequence). The CDR3 is 16 amino acids. This chain's CDR3 is CASSQTKGSTYNEQFF. As DNA, the CDR3 is TGTGCCAGCAGCCAGACGAAGGGAAGTACCTACAATGAGCAGTTCTTC.

This clonotype was seen more than once but under ten times. The chain joins TRBV5-1 to TRBJ2-5; 7 nucleotides agree with TRBD1. Trimming took 0 bases from V and 3 from J; bases not matched to a gene: 5. The CDR3 sequence is 15 residues long. Germline V lookup: CDR1 SGHRS, CDR2 YFSETQ. Written as DNA, the CDR3 is TGCGCCAGCAGCTTGGAAGGGGGCCGGGAAGAGACCCAGTACTTC. Its protein is CASSLEGGREETQYF.

This clonotype was recorded a few times. The V gene is TRBV20-1, the J gene TRBJ1-1; a weak D match, TRBD1 (5 bases). Germline CDR1 DFQATT, CDR2 SNEGSKA (reference sequence). The CDR3 has 14 amino acids. Trimming pared 6 bases from V and 1 base from J, leaving 15 bases between. The CDR3 DNA is TGCAGTGCCGGAGAGGACACGGAGAACACTGAAGCTTTCTTT. Translated: CSAGEDTENTEAFF.

The chain uses TRBV20-1 and TRBJ1-1; TRBD1 might be the D (6 bases). The germline V and J ends were trimmed by 1 base and 0 bases, with 12 bases remaining between them. Germline V gene sequence: CDR1 DFQATT, CDR2 SNEGSKA (reference sequence). This CDR3 has 15 residues. CDR3 amino acids: CSARGTGWMNTEAFF. The DNA for the CDR3 is TGCAGTGCTAGAGGAACAGGGTGGATGAACACTGAAGCTTTCTTT.